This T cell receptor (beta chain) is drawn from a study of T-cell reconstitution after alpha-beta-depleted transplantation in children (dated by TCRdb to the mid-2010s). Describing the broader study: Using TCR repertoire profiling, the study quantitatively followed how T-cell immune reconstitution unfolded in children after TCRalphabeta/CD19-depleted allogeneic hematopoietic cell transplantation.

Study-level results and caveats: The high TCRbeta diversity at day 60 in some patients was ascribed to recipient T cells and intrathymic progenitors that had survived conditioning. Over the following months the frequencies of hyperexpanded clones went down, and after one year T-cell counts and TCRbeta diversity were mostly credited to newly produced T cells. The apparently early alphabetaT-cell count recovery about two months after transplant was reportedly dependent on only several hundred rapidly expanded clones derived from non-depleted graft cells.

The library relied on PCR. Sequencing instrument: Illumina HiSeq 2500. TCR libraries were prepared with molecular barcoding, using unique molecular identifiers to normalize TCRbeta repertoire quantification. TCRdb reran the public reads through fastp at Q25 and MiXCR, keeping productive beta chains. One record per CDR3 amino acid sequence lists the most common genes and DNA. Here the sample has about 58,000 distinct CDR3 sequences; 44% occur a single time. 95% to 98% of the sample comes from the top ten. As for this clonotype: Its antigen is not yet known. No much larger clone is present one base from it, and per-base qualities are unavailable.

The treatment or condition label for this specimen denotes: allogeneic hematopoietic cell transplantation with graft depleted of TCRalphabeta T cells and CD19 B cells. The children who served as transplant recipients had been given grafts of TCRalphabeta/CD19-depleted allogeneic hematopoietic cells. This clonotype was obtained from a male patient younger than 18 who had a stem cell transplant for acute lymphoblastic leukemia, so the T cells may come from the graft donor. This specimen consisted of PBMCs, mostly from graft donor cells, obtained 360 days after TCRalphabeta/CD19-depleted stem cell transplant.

The CDR3 in this case is CASSSPIAGGPGRADTQYF. In nucleotide form, the sequence is TGTGCCAGCAGTTCCCCTATAGCGGGAGGGCCTGGTCGGGCAGATACGCAGTATTTT. The V and J genes are TRBV28 and TRBJ2-3; TRBD2 matches 11 bases in the middle. The germline V gene encodes CDR1 MDHEN and CDR2 SYDVKM. The germline V and J ends show losses of 4 bases and 4 bases respectively, and no gene match explains 16 bases of the junction. Spanning cysteine to phenylalanine, the CDR3 consists of 19 amino acids. The kept DNA is CDR3 alone, 57 bases in frame from the first base.